Sequencing of this T cell receptor beta chain was carried out in a study of CD8+CD57+ T cells in acquired aplastic anemia. As for this clonotype: Its matching antigen is unknown.

Those patients picked for sequencing had displayed CD8+CD57+ cell expansion on flow cytometry. Every one of the patients had aplastic anemia (severe, acquired). Blood was sampled before the patients had received any therapy. The CDR3 is 18 residues long. V lost 2 bases to trimming and J lost 1 base; unmatched junction nucleotides: 10. Germline V lookup: CDR1 MNHNS, CDR2 SASEGT. Genomic DNA, the template, was used for profiling of the TCR beta VDJ and CDR3. TCRdb reprocessed the reads with MiXCR, giving one entry per CDR3 protein. The repertoire holds about 180,000 distinct CDR3 sequences, with approximately 48% as singletons. Overall study results and limits: Significance was not reached for CD8+ Simpson's diversity between patients and controls.

Sequencing was performed on sorted CD4+, CD8+, or CD8+CD57+ T cells (not recorded which) from PBMCs. This sequence joins TRBV6-1 and TRBJ1-5; 8 bases match TRBD1. The origin of this receptor is a human donor with aplastic anemia. The CDR3: CASSEFGQGTMSNQPQHF. In DNA, the CDR3 is TGTGCCAGCAGTGAATTCGGACAGGGAACCATGAGCAATCAGCCCCAGCATTTT.